The present T cell receptor beta chain was sequenced within a study of molecular identifiers for immune sequencing clone quantification. TCRdb re-called the PCR reads with MiXCR, one entry per CDR3 protein. The top ten clones hold 0.85% to 1.2% of a sample with 88,000 or so distinct CDR3 sequences, around a fifth of them seen once. The sample holds many counts of this clonotype. Antigen unknown. The study's findings and limits: Amid about a million naive cells, spiked Jurkat TCR RNA from one cell was reportedly still detectable.

This CDR3 has 10 amino acids. Germline CDR1 reads SQVTM; CDR2 reads ANQGSEA. V was cut by 7 bases and J by 4 bases, with 8 bases left in between. Sorting captured naive CD8 T cells as CD8+CD4-CCR7+CD45RA+. The specimen was naive CD8+ T cells from blood, with Jurkat cell RNA spiked in. The sample's subset: FACS-sorted CD8+CD4-CCR7+CD45RA+ naive T cells. The chain recombines TRBV29-1 with TRBJ2-7; perhaps TRBD1 as D (5 bases). This sequence originates from a human donor in good health. Some libraries in this study had Jurkat cell RNA spiked in. The CDR3 coding sequence is TGCAGCGCGCAGGGATACGAGCAGTACTTC. Translation: CSAQGYEQYF.